The following is a T cell receptor beta chain sequence with its context. The record originates from a study of T cells in Graves' hyperthyroidism and ophthalmopathy. Germline lookup yields CDR1 SGHDT and CDR2 YYEEEE. The CDR3 totals 14 residues. V shed 6 bases, J shed 6 bases, and the junction held 12 bases outside the gene matches. TCR beta CDR3 region amplification was performed from RNA transcripts. TCR CDR3 underwent first-round RT-PCR with the HTBI primer set. TCRdb re-called the multiplex PCR reads through MiXCR, storing one row per CDR3 protein. Here the sample spans about 380,000 distinct CDR3 sequences, 18% being singletons.

The sample consisted of blood. The rearrangement uses TRBV5-6 and TRBJ2-7; 7 bases fit TRBD2. The TCR sequence derives from a man aged 18-30 years with Graves' ophthalmopathy. CDR3 region: CASNRREGIGEQYF. The CDR3 nucleotides read TGTGCCAGCAACCGTAGGGAGGGAATTGGCGAGCAGTACTTC.